This section outlines one T cell receptor beta chain sequence together with its context. This entry belongs to a study of siplizumab effects on memory and regulatory T cells. V was shortened by 6 bases and J by 1 base, with 13 bases between the two germline ends. The CDR3 has 14 residues. Germline assignment: CDR1 MNHEY and CDR2 SMNVEV (reference sequence). Method: immunoSEQ multiplex PCR; TCRdb's copy keeps in-frame clones and lacks some. Among fewer than 100,000 clones listed, over 90% were seen once. The chain recombines TRBV27 with TRBJ2-7; D may match TRBD1 or TRBD2 (5 bases each). This TCR was sampled from a human donor in good health. The sequenced sample was CD8+ T cells sorted from blood. CDR3 sequence (DNA): TGTGCCAGCAGGGGCCGGGACCGATCCTACGAGCAGTACTTC. Translating gives CASRGRDRSYEQYF.